What follows are 26 T cell receptor beta chains derived from one specimen sequenced in a study of blood T cells in healthy people across ages. A second roughly 7 to 11 cycle PCR used barcoded and J-beta primers. Using its own MiXCR run on the 5' RACE reads, TCRdb lists one record per CDR3 protein. Of about 680,000 distinct CDR3 sequences in the sample, approximately 50% were seen once. Sequencing input: blood. Every receptor here comes from a woman aged 60-75 years in good health.

J is TRBJ1-4 and V is TRBV2; tentatively, D is TRBD1 (5 bases). This CDR3 has 15 amino acids. Germline V lookup: CDR1 SNHLY, CDR2 FYNNEI. V was clipped by 7 bases and J by 8 bases, with 20 bases between them. In nucleotides, the CDR3 is TGTGCCAGCACCTTAGATGGGCTAGGGGAAGAAAAACTGTTTTTT. It specifies CASTLDGLGEEKLFF.

The rearrangement links TRBV29-1 to TRBJ1-5; the D gene is possibly TRBD1 (6 bases). This CDR3 contains 12 residues. Trimming stripped 5 bases from V and 3 bases from J, with 8 bases between. Germline CDR1 and CDR2: SQVTM and ANQGSEA. CDR3 region: CSVSGANQPQHF. Written as DNA, the CDR3 is TGCAGCGTTTCGGGGGCCAATCAGCCCCAGCATTTT.

This clonotype was counted between two and nine times. This chain links TRBV29-1 with TRBJ2-1; D gene uncertain. The germline V gene encodes CDR1 SQVTM and CDR2 ANQGSEA. The CDR3 sequence is 14 residues long. Trimming shortened V by 6 bases and J by 0 bases, and 12 bases separated the two germline ends. CDR3 residues: CSVHSLSSYNEQFF. The CDR3 bases are TGCAGCGTCCACAGCCTATCCTCCTACAATGAGCAGTTCTTC.

The rearrangement joins TRBV29-1 to TRBJ2-5; possibly TRBD2 for D (6 bases). Germline loops: CDR1 SQVTM, CDR2 ANQGSEA. This CDR3 region has 14 residues. Between the trimmed V and J ends, which lost 4 bases and 2 bases, there was a span of 14 bases. The CDR3 region has the DNA TGCAGCGTTGCCAGACTAGAGCCACAAGAGACCCAGTACTTC. The encoded protein is CSVARLEPQETQYF.

The V and J genes are TRBV28 and TRBJ2-5; D is unclear. The J call may be wrong; the DNA end is better matched by TRBJ2-7. The CDR3 is made up of 11 amino acids. Per the germline V gene, CDR1 is MDHEN and CDR2 is SYDVKM. For the CDR3, the DNA is TGTGCCAGCGGCCTCCGAGGCGAGCAGTACTTC. Residues: CASGLRGEQYF.

This chain links TRBV7-2 with TRBJ1-2; 12 positions match TRBD1. Germline lookup yields CDR1 SGHTA and CDR2 FQGNSA. The V and J ends lost 5 bases and 8 bases, in that order; junction bases with no gene match: 9. This CDR3 contains 15 residues. CDR3 in amino acids: CASSPTGTGGRGYTF. The CDR3, as DNA: TGTGCCAGCAGCCCAACCGGGACAGGGGGCCGGGGCTACACCTTC.

The chain carries TRBV7-2 and TRBJ2-3; 7 nucleotides agree with TRBD1. The CDR3 runs 15 residues. Germline values: CDR1 SGHTA, CDR2 FQGNSA. The V gene end was trimmed by 4 bases and the J gene end by 1 base; junction bases not matched to a gene: 5. CDR3 region: CASSSYRGGTDTQYF. The CDR3 bases are TGTGCCAGCAGCTCGTACAGGGGTGGCACAGATACGCAGTATTTT. Combining the CDR3 with reference TRBV7-2 and TRBJ2-3 gives the whole variable domain GAGVSQSPSNKVTEKGKDVELRCDPISGHTALYWYRQSLGQGLEFLIYFQGNSAPDKSGLPSDRFSAERTGGSVSTLTIQRTQQEDSAVYLCASSSYRGGTDTQYFGPGTRLTVL.

This chain joins TRBV7-2 and TRBJ2-5; 14 bases fit TRBD2. Germline V gives CDR1 SGHTA, CDR2 FQGNSA. The CDR3 sequence is 16 residues long. Unmatched junction bases numbered 6, after V lost 5 bases and J lost 4 bases. The CDR3 reads CASSRETSGRGETQYF. Written as DNA, the CDR3 is TGTGCCAGCAGCCGAGAGACTAGCGGGAGGGGAGAGACCCAGTACTTC.

This clonotype was counted a few times. V usage is TRBV27 and J usage is TRBJ2-7, with D possibly being TRBD1 (6 bases). CDR3 length equals 14 residues. V was trimmed by 6 bases and J by 1 base, leaving 13 bases between them. Looked up from germline, CDR1 is MNHEY and CDR2 is SMNVEV (reference sequence). CDR3: CASSTTTGSYEQYF. The DNA for the CDR3 is TGTGCCAGCAGCACAACTACAGGGTCCTACGAGCAGTACTTC.

The V gene is TRBV24-1, the J gene TRBJ2-6; D could derive from TRBD1 or TRBD2 (5 bases each). The V gene lost 3 bases and the J gene lost 1 base, with 15 bases spanning the gap. The CDR3 extends over 18 amino acids. The germline gives CDR1 KGHDR, CDR2 SFDVKD. For the CDR3, the DNA is TGTGCCACCAGTGATCGACCGGGACGTCTATCTGGGGCCAACGTCCTGACTTTC. Protein product: CATSDRPGRLSGANVLTF.

This chain connects TRBV20-1 to TRBJ2-1; 16 nucleotides match TRBD2. Germline V CDR1 and CDR2: DFQATT, SNEGSKA (reference sequence). V lost 5 bases, J lost 7 bases, and 11 bases stayed unmatched. This CDR3 has 17 amino acids. The CDR3 DNA follows: TGCAGTGCTTCTTCAGGGACTAGCGGGAGGGCCGGGAATGAGCAGTTCTTC. This sequence encodes CSASSGTSGRAGNEQFF.

The chain combines TRBV12-5 with TRBJ1-2; weak D call: TRBD1 (5 bases). The CDR3 spans 18 residues. Germline V lookup: CDR1 LGHNT, CDR2 FRNRAP. V lost 2 bases to trimming and J lost 3 bases, with 22 bases between them. The CDR3 spells CASGLYRETEGDHYGYTF. CDR3 nucleotide sequence: TGTGCTAGTGGTTTGTACCGAGAGACAGAAGGGGACCACTATGGCTACACCTTC.

This clonotype was found a few times. This chain joins TRBV7-9 and TRBJ2-2, with D unresolved. CDR1 and CDR2 (germline): SEHNR, FQNEAQ (reference sequence). Trimming took 2 bases from V and 7 from J, leaving 8 bases between them. The CDR3 extends over 13 amino acids. CDR3 sequence (DNA): TGTGCCAGCAGCTTAACAACCGTCGGGGAGCTGTTTTTT. It specifies CASSLTTVGELFF.

This clonotype was seen only a few times. The rearrangement links TRBV2 to TRBJ2-7; TRBD2 agrees at 12 bases. The junction had 12 bases not matched to a gene; V was cut back by 8 bases and J by 7 bases. Looked up from germline, CDR1 is SNHLY and CDR2 is FYNNEI. The CDR3 loop spans 15 amino acids. The DNA for the CDR3 is TGTGCCAGCGGGATTGGACTAGCGGGACGAGGAGAGCAGTACTTC. The encoded protein is CASGIGLAGRGEQYF. The full variable domain, rest sourced from reference TRBV2 and TRBJ2-7, is EPEVTQTPSHQVTQMGQEVILRCVPISNHLYFYWYRQILGQKVEFLVSFYNNEISEKSEIFDDQFSVERPDGSNFTLKIRSTKLEDSAMYFCASGIGLAGRGEQYFGPGTRLTVT.

Only a few counts were recorded for this clonotype. The chain recombines TRBV12-3 or TRBV12-4 with TRBJ2-3; TRBD1 is a possible D gene (6 bases). CDR3 length equals 14 residues. The ends were cut back, 6 bases at V and 2 bases at J, with 12 bases in the middle. The CDR3 DNA sequence: TGTGCCAGCAGACAGGGTGTGAACACAGATACGCAGTATTTT. Its translation: CASRQGVNTDTQYF.

V gene TRBV7-2 combines with J gene TRBJ2-1, with TRBD2 matching over 9 bases. Germline CDR1 is SGHTA and CDR2 is FQGNSA. The CDR3 has 16 residues. V trimming: 4 bases; J trimming: 4 bases; junction bases outside the gene matches: 8. The CDR3 sequence is CASSSGVSGRYNEQFF. The CDR3 DNA reads TGTGCCAGCAGCTCAGGAGTTAGCGGGAGATACAATGAGCAGTTCTTC.

A note on this clonotype: A much larger clone lies a single base off, so this may be a read error. The chain couples TRBV7-8 to TRBJ2-1; tentatively, D is TRBD1 (5 bases). The J call could be wrong; TRBJ2-7 is a better fit for the DNA end. Germline values: CDR1 SGHVS, CDR2 FQNEAQ. The length of the CDR3 is 15 residues. The CDR3 DNA reads TGTGCCAGCAGCTTAGGGACACTCTCCTACAATGAGCAGTACTTC. This gives the protein CASSLGTLSYNEQYF.

The rearrangement uses TRBV4-2 and TRBJ2-1; 8 bases agree with TRBD2. Germline CDR1 reads LGHNA; CDR2 reads YNFKEQ. The CDR3 spans 19 residues. V trimming: 7 bases; J trimming: 7 bases; junction bases outside the gene matches: 24. CDR3 sequence reads: CASNPRLELGTSQFNEQFF. The CDR3 region has the DNA TGTGCCAGCAATCCCAGGTTGGAGTTGGGGACTAGTCAATTTAATGAGCAGTTCTTC.

This chain joins TRBV29-1 and TRBJ2-1, with D uncertain. This CDR3 comprises 10 residues. CDR1 and CDR2 from the germline V gene are SQVTM and ANQGSEA. The V gene lost 7 bases and the J gene lost 7 bases, with 8 bases spanning the gap. The CDR3 sequence: CSGWGNEQFF. In DNA, the CDR3 is TGCAGCGGCTGGGGAAATGAGCAGTTCTTC.

Comment on this clonotype: This may arise from a read error, as a much more abundant clone is one base away. The rearrangement joins TRBV10-3 to TRBJ2-7, with D perhaps TRBD1 (5 bases). The CDR3 spans 15 residues. CDR1 is ENHRY and CDR2 is SYGVKD in the germline V gene. The germline V and J ends were trimmed by 4 bases and 7 bases, with 20 bases remaining between them. The CDR3 DNA reads TGTGCCATCAGTGGACAGCTTGTCGGTTCCGATGAGCAGTACTTC. Its protein product is CAISGQLVGSDEQYF.

The V gene is TRBV20-1, the J gene TRBJ1-2, with D tentatively TRBD1 (6 bases). Germline V gene lookup returns CDR1 DFQATT and CDR2 SNEGSKA (reference sequence). This CDR3 has 9 residues. In nucleotides, the CDR3 is TGCTCGGGGGGGCTAGGCTACACCTTC. Translation: CSGGLGYTF.

The chain carries TRBV29-1 and TRBJ2-7, with TRBD2 matching over 14 bases. CDR3 length equals 15 residues. V shed 7 bases, J shed 2 bases, and the junction held 7 bases outside the gene matches. Looked up from germline, CDR1 is SQVTM and CDR2 is ANQGSEA. CDR3 sequence: CSAEGTSGGAYEQYF. The DNA of the CDR3 is TGCAGCGCTGAGGGGACTAGCGGGGGCGCCTACGAGCAGTACTTC.

This clonotype was counted a few times. This rearrangement joins TRBV6-1 to TRBJ2-7; 10 bases are shared with TRBD1. Germline CDR1 MNHNS, CDR2 SASEGT. With 5 bases clipped from V and 0 bases from J, the junction kept 7 bases outside the gene matches. This CDR3 is 16 amino acids long. The CDR3 spells CASSNRGQGSSYEQYF. The DNA of the CDR3 is TGTGCCAGCAGTAATCGGGGACAGGGGAGCTCCTACGAGCAGTACTTC.

J is TRBJ2-5 and V is TRBV6-5; TRBD2 is a possible D gene (5 bases). From germline, CDR1 is MNHEY and CDR2 SVGAGI. V was pared by 8 bases and J by 5 bases, with 15 bases between. The CDR3 length is 13 residues. The DNA for the CDR3 is TGTGCCAGCCTCCCGGGATCCAGGGAGACCCAGTACTTC. Protein sequence: CASLPGSRETQYF.

The V gene is TRBV7-6, the J gene TRBJ2-5; 11 bases fit TRBD2. Trimming at V came to 2 bases and at J to 10 bases, leaving 6 bases not matched to a gene. The CDR3 consists of 14 residues. Germline-derived CDR1 and CDR2 are SGHVS and FNYEAQ. The CDR3 sequence: CASSLTPLAGDQYF. CDR3 nucleotide sequence: TGTGCCAGCAGCTTAACCCCACTAGCGGGAGACCAGTACTTC.

V and J are TRBV11-3 and TRBJ2-1; D is uncertain. Germline-derived CDR1 and CDR2 are SGHNT and YENEEA. V was trimmed by 3 bases and J by 0 bases, leaving 12 bases between them. There are 16 residues in the CDR3. The CDR3 bases are TGTGCCAGCAGCTTGGGAAAGGGTAGCTCCTACAATGAGCAGTTCTTC. Its translation: CASSLGKGSSYNEQFF. The full variable domain, its missing parts supplied by reference TRBV11-3 and TRBJ2-1, is EAGVVQSPRYKIIEKKQPVAFWCNPISGHNTLYWYLQNLGQGPELLIRYENEEAVDDSQLPKDRFSAERLKGVDSTLKIQPAELGDSAVYLCASSLGKGSSYNEQFFGPGTRLTVL.